Below are 18 T cell receptor beta chains sequenced from a single sample in a study of blood T cell repertoires in COVID-19. Clones were read by immunoSEQ multiplex PCR, and TCRdb kept only the in-frame ones, dropping some. The table has fewer than 150,000 clones, roughly four fifths seen once. The sequencing input was peripheral blood. All receptors derive from a human donor in a cohort sampled during active COVID-19.

The V and J genes are TRBV5-1 and TRBJ2-1; 7 bases match TRBD1. The CDR3 sequence is 13 residues long. Germline V gene data show CDR1 as SGHRS and CDR2 as YFSETQ. The junction had 6 bases not matched to a gene; V was cut back by 4 bases and J by 8 bases. The CDR3 coding sequence is TGCGCCAGCAGCGGCGACAGGGTGGATGAGCAGTTCTTC. Protein product: CASSGDRVDEQFF.

The chain links TRBV3-1 (or the pseudogene TRBV3-2) to TRBJ2-7, with 9 bases lining up with TRBD1. In germline, CDR1 is LGHDT, CDR2 YNNKEL (reference sequence). The CDR3 contains 17 residues. Germline trimming cut 2 bases from V and 4 bases from J; bases unmatched to any gene: 12. CDR3 sequence: CASSQTLPGQGPYEQYF. The CDR3 DNA follows: TGTGCCAGCAGCCAAACCCTTCCGGGACAGGGCCCTTACGAGCAGTACTTC.

V and J are TRBV6-6 and TRBJ1-3, with D maybe TRBD1 (5 bases). The CDR3 is made up of 12 amino acids. Deletions cut 6 bases from V and 7 bases from J, with 10 bases between. Germline V gene data show CDR1 as MNHNY and CDR2 as SVGAGI (reference sequence). The chain's CDR3 is CASRYGGNTIYF. The CDR3 region has the DNA TGTGCCAGCAGATATGGGGGGAACACCATATATTTT.

The gene calls are TRBV5-5 and TRBJ1-2, with TRBD1 matching 11 bases. CDR3 length equals 15 residues. Germline V lookup: CDR1 SGHKS, CDR2 YYEKEE (reference sequence). V dropped 5 bases and J dropped 8; count of bases not matched to a gene: 11. DNA of the CDR3: TGTGCCAGCAGGGGCTCGGGACAGGGGGTGAGCGGCTACACCTTC. Translation: CASRGSGQGVSGYTF.

The chain uses TRBV27 and TRBJ2-7, with 9 bases fitting TRBD1. Germline V gene lookup returns CDR1 MNHEY and CDR2 SMNVEV (reference sequence). V shed 2 bases, J shed 0 bases, and the junction held 17 bases outside the gene matches. CDR3 length equals 20 residues. CDR3 region: CASSLTSPGQGTKSSYEQYF. The CDR3 bases are TGTGCCAGCAGTTTAACCTCCCCGGGACAGGGTACCAAAAGCTCCTACGAGCAGTACTTC.

This clone was detected a few times. This chain joins TRBV6-6 and TRBJ2-3; 10 positions agree with TRBD2. Germline-derived CDR1 and CDR2 are MNHNY and SVGAGI (reference sequence). V was pared by 5 bases and J by 9 bases, with 8 bases of the junction left unmatched. CDR3 length equals 14 residues. The CDR3 here is CASSTRTSGMTQYF. CDR3 sequence (DNA): TGTGCCAGCAGTACGAGGACTAGCGGTATGACGCAGTATTTT.

This clone was detected a few times. CDR3 nucleotides: TGTGCCTGGAATTCCCCGGGACTTTATAATTCACCCCTCCACTTT. It yields the protein CAWNSPGLYNSPLHF. J is TRBJ1-6 and V is TRBV30; D may be TRBD1 (5 bases). The CDR3 spans 15 residues. The V and J ends lost 4 bases and 4 bases respectively, with 14 bases between them. Germline CDR1 reads GTSNPN; CDR2 reads SVGIG (reference sequence).

The chain links TRBV28 to TRBJ1-1; tentatively, D is TRBD1 (5 bases). The CDR3 has 13 amino acids. The germline V gene encodes CDR1 MDHEN and CDR2 SYDVKM. Trimming removed 5 bases at V and 5 bases at J, with 12 bases between. CDR3 bases: TGTGCCAGCAGTCGCAGGGTGGGGACTGAAGCTTTCTTT. It codes for CASSRRVGTEAFF.

The chain links TRBV19 to TRBJ1-2; 12 nucleotides agree with TRBD1. CDR3 length: 14 residues. Germline CDR1 reads LNHDA; CDR2 reads SQIVND (reference sequence). J was trimmed by 8 bases and V by 5 bases; bases with no gene match: 6. The CDR3 DNA sequence: TGTGCCAGTAGTCAAGCCGGGACAGGGGGCGGCTACACCTTC. This codes for CASSQAGTGGGYTF. Filled out from reference TRBV19 and TRBJ1-2, the complete variable domain reads DGGITQSPKYLFRKEGQNVTLSCEQNLNHDAMYWYRQDPGQGLRLIYYSQIVNDFQKGDIAEGYSVSREKKESFPLTVTSAQKNPTAFYLCASSQAGTGGGYTFGSGTRLTVV.

This chain uses TRBV5-6 with TRBJ2-2, with 7 bases identical to TRBD1. J lost 5 bases, V lost 2 bases, and 9 bases had no gene match. The germline CDR1 and CDR2 sequences are SGHDT and YYEEEE. CDR3 length: 16 amino acids. CDR3 sequence: CASSFYGTDLTGELFF. In DNA form, the CDR3 reads TGTGCCAGCAGCTTCTACGGGACAGATCTTACCGGGGAGCTGTTTTTT.

V and J are TRBV30 and TRBJ1-4; maybe TRBD1 (6 bases). CDR1 GTSNPN and CDR2 SVGIG come from the germline V gene (reference sequence). This CDR3 spans 15 amino acids. V was shortened by 4 bases and J by 7 bases, with 19 bases between the two germline ends. CDR3 sequence: CAWTEGTTVSEKLFF. The CDR3 region has the DNA TGTGCCTGGACCGAAGGGACAACGGTTAGTGAAAAACTGTTTTTT.

The rearrangement joins TRBV14 to TRBJ1-2; no firm D call. CDR3 size: 15 residues. CDR1 and CDR2 (germline): SGHDN, FVKESK. The V and J ends lost 4 bases and 2 bases respectively, with 14 bases between them. CDR3 coding DNA: TGTGCCAGCAGCCGATCGAGTGCGGTGAACTATGGCTACACCTTC. Translated, it gives CASSRSSAVNYGYTF. The full variable domain, completed using reference TRBV14 and TRBJ1-2, is EAGVTQFPSHSVIEKGQTVTLRCDPISGHDNLYWYRRVMGKEIKFLLHFVKESKQDESGMPNNRFLAERTGGTYSTLKVQPAELEDSGVYFCASSRSSAVNYGYTFGSGTRLTVV.

The chain has TRBV30 and TRBJ1-1, with D perhaps matching TRBD1 (6 bases). V lost 3 bases, J lost 0 bases, and 11 bases lay in between. The V gene's germline CDR1 is GTSNPN and CDR2 SVGIG (reference sequence). This CDR3 spans 14 amino acids. As DNA, the CDR3 is TGTGCCTGGAGGGCCGGGACACTGAACACTGAAGCTTTCTTT. Encoded protein: CAWRAGTLNTEAFF.

This clone was seen many times. The rearrangement links TRBV29-1 to TRBJ1-1, with TRBD1 matching over 9 bases. Germline CDR1 reads SQVTM; CDR2 reads ANQGSEA. Losses at the gene ends were 5 bases for V and 5 bases for J; bases not matched to a gene: 9. This CDR3 has 14 amino acids. The DNA for the CDR3 is TGCAGCGTTAATACACAGGGGGCGGGGACTGAAGCTTTCTTT. Amino acid sequence: CSVNTQGAGTEAFF. The complete variable domain, with remaining parts taken from reference TRBV29-1 and TRBJ1-1, reads SAVISQKPSRDICQRGTSLTIQCQVDSQVTMMFWYRQQPGQSLTLIATANQGSEATYESGFVIDKFPISRPNLTFSTLTVSNMSPEDSSIYLCSVNTQGAGTEAFFGQGTRLTVV.

The rearrangement links TRBV27 to TRBJ1-5, with D unclear. V was trimmed by 4 bases and J by 7 bases, leaving 14 bases between them. The CDR3 totals 14 residues. Germline CDR1 reads MNHEY; CDR2 reads SMNVEV (reference sequence). CDR3 coding DNA: TGTGCCAGCAGTTATATCGGGTCTGGGCAGCCCCAGCATTTT. Its translation: CASSYIGSGQPQHF.

The chain has TRBV7-8 and TRBJ2-7; 12 bases match TRBD1. J gave up 6 bases and V 5 bases, and 5 bases lay outside the gene matches. The CDR3 covers 14 residues. The germline CDR1 and CDR2 sequences are SGHVS and FQNEAQ. CDR3 protein: CASSKPGQGAEQYF. CDR3 in DNA: TGTGCCAGCAGCAAACCGGGACAGGGGGCCGAGCAGTACTTC.

The chain has TRBV6-5 and TRBJ2-5; possibly TRBD1 for D (6 bases). Germline lookup yields CDR1 MNHEY and CDR2 SVGAGI. The germline V and J ends were trimmed by 5 bases and 2 bases, with 15 bases remaining between them. The CDR3 sequence is 15 residues long. This CDR3 is CASSQPYREQETQYF. The CDR3 nucleotides read TGTGCCAGCAGTCAGCCCTACAGGGAGCAAGAGACCCAGTACTTC.

This chain links TRBV29-1 with TRBJ1-2; the D is unclear. CDR3 length: 13 residues. Germline CDR1 and CDR2: SQVTM and ANQGSEA. The germline V and J ends were trimmed by 4 bases and 1 base, with 10 bases remaining between them. The CDR3 DNA follows: TGCAGCGTTGTCAGGAAGGATAACTATGGCTACACCTTC. The encoded protein is CSVVRKDNYGYTF.